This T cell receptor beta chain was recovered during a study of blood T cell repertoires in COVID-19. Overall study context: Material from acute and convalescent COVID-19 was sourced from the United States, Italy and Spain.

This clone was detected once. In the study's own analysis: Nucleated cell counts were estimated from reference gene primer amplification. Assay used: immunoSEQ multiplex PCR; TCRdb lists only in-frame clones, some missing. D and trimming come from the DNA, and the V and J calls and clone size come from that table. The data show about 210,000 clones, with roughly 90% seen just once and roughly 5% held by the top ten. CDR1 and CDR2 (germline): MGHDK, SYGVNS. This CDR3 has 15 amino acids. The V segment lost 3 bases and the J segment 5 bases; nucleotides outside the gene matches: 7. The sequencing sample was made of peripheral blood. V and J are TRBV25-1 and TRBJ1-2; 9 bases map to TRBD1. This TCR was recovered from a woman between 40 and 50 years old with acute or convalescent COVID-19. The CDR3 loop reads CASSEGTGLSYGYTF. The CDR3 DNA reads TGTGCCAGCAGTGAGGGGACAGGGTTAAGTTATGGCTACACCTTC.